The 19 T cell receptor beta chains below come from one sample, sequenced in a study of CXCR3-negative and CXCR3-positive naive CD8 T cells. TRB cDNA was prepared as libraries by UMI-labeled 5' RACE. Following a re-call of the 5' RACE reads, TCRdb has one entry per CDR3 protein and lacks DNA. Recorded for this sample: over 100,000 distinct CDR3 sequences. Broader study findings: CXCR3-positive naive cells had TRB CDR3s that were more hydrophobic than CXCR3-negative naive cells had.

Their recognized antigens are unknown. Sequencing was carried out using naive CXCR3+ CD8+ T cells from blood. Subset meaning: CD45RO-CCR7+CD27+CD95- naive CD8+ T cells expressing CXCR3 (TNR3+). These receptors were collected from a human donor in good health. Some clones in this sample may be carry-over from other donors' samples.

The rearrangement links TRBV29-1 to TRBJ2-3; the TRBD2 assignment by TCRdb is unverifiable without DNA. Germline CDR1 SQVTM, CDR2 ANQGSEA. This CDR3 has 15 residues. CDR3 residues: CSVSASGGGQDTQYF.

This chain links TRBV29-1 with TRBJ2-7; TCRdb's D gene call, TRBD1, goes unchecked for lack of DNA. Germline CDR1 and CDR2: SQVTM and ANQGSEA. This CDR3 has 14 amino acids. CDR3 amino acids: CSVEGGDRGYEQYF.

V and J are TRBV10-3 and TRBJ1-2. The CDR3 is made up of 11 amino acids. The germline CDR1 and CDR2 sequences are ENHRY and SYGVKD. The chain's CDR3 is CAISGGYGYTF.

The chain combines TRBV7-9 with TRBJ1-2. Germline V gene lookup returns CDR1 SEHNR and CDR2 FQNEAQ (reference sequence). This CDR3 has 14 amino acids. The CDR3 loop reads CASSLGGTDYGYTF. Using reference TRBV7-9 and TRBJ1-2 for the parts outside the CDR3, the full variable domain is DTGVSQNPRHKITKRGQNVTFRCDPISEHNRLYWYRQTLGQGPEFLTYFQNEAQLEKSRLLSDRFSAERPKGSFSTLEIQRTEQGDSAMYLCASSLGGTDYGYTFGSGTRLTVV.

V gene TRBV4-1 combines with J gene TRBJ2-7; the D call of TRBD1 rests on TCRdb alone, since no DNA is present to check it. The CDR3 extends over 13 amino acids. The germline V gene encodes CDR1 MGHRA and CDR2 YSYEKL. CDR3 in amino acids: CASSAGYSYEQYF.

V usage is TRBV29-1 and J usage is TRBJ1-2; TCRdb outputs TRBD1, but without DNA this stays unchecked. The CDR3 is 13 amino acids. Germline values: CDR1 SQVTM, CDR2 ANQGSEA. CDR3: CSVPKPGVGGYTF. Looking up the rest from reference TRBV29-1 and TRBJ1-2 gives the full variable domain: SAVISQKPSRDICQRGTSLTIQCQVDSQVTMMFWYRQQPGQSLTLIATANQGSEATYESGFVIDKFPISRPNLTFSTLTVSNMSPEDSSIYLCSVPKPGVGGYTFGSGTRLTVV.

The J gene is TRBJ1-5, the V gene TRBV5-1. Per the germline V gene, CDR1 is SGHRS and CDR2 is YFSETQ. The CDR3 spans 15 residues. This CDR3 is CASRMDQYGNQPQHF.

V and J are TRBV19 and TRBJ2-1; with no DNA, the TCRdb D assignment of TRBD1 cannot be verified. The CDR3 sequence is 16 residues long. Per germline, CDR1 LNHDA and CDR2 SQIVND (reference sequence). The CDR3 region is CASSIAVRGRGNEQFF.

The chain uses TRBV4-1 and TRBJ1-5; TCRdb returns TRBD1, unconfirmable since there is no DNA. CDR1 is MGHRA, CDR2 YSYEKL, per germline. There are 17 residues in the CDR3. The CDR3: CASSQDRDRGGNQPQHF.

CDR3 region: CATSRDRSGNEQFF. The chain is built from TRBV15 and TRBJ2-1. CDR1 and CDR2 (germline): LNHNV, YYDKDF (reference sequence). The CDR3 sequence is 14 residues long.

The V and J genes are TRBV12-3 or TRBV12-4 and TRBJ2-3; TCRdb lists TRBD2, though no DNA is available to test this call. This CDR3 is built from 16 residues. This CDR3 reads CASRPTTSGISDTQYF.

The chain carries TRBV2 and TRBJ2-7; TCRdb proposes TRBD1, but this gene call is untestable without DNA. The CDR3 extends over 13 amino acids. Per the germline V gene, CDR1 is SNHLY and CDR2 is FYNNEI. CDR3 residues: CASSESRGYEQYF.

The chain is built from TRBV19 and TRBJ2-1; absent DNA, TCRdb's TRBD1 call cannot be checked. The CDR3 has 12 residues. The V gene's germline CDR1 is LNHDA and CDR2 SQIVND (reference sequence). The CDR3 region is CAARAPNNEQFF.

The genes are TRBV25-1 and TRBJ2-7; the TCRdb call, TRBD1, lacks DNA for checking. From germline, CDR1 is MGHDK and CDR2 SYGVNS. The CDR3 has 16 amino acids. CDR3 sequence reads: CASSEYSGTGPYEQYF.

The chain is built from TRBV5-1 and TRBJ2-1; there is no DNA to check the TCRdb D call of TRBD2. This CDR3 spans 16 amino acids. Germline CDR1 and CDR2: SGHRS and YFSETQ. CDR3 protein: CASSLFPPGSYNEQFF.

The V gene is TRBV2, the J gene TRBJ1-4. The CDR3 is 11 residues long. Germline V gene sequence: CDR1 SNHLY, CDR2 FYNNEI. CDR3 residues: CASTENEKLFF.

This chain uses TRBV5-5 with TRBJ2-7; TCRdb reports TRBD1, a call that lacks DNA to check it against. The CDR3 runs 12 residues. In germline, CDR1 is SGHKS, CDR2 YYEKEE (reference sequence). The CDR3 loop is CASSQTGYEQYF. Together with reference TRBV5-5 and TRBJ2-7, the CDR3 gives the full variable domain: DAGVTQSPTHLIKTRGQQVTLRCSPISGHKSVSWYQQVLGQGPQFIFQYYEKEERGRGNFPDRFSARQFPNYSSELNVNALLLGDSALYLCASSQTGYEQYFGPGTRLTVT.

CDR3: CATSREPPLWGALGGNNEQFF. The V and J genes are TRBV15 and TRBJ2-1; absent DNA, TCRdb's TRBD1 call cannot be checked. This CDR3 spans 21 amino acids. The germline V gene encodes CDR1 LNHNV and CDR2 YYDKDF (reference sequence).

The gene calls are TRBV5-1 and TRBJ2-7. Per germline, CDR1 SGHRS and CDR2 YFSETQ. The CDR3 covers 13 residues. The CDR3 region is CASSLVGNNEQYF.